Below, 25 T cell receptor beta chains from the same sample are listed, as sequenced in a study of cytomegalovirus exposure and HLA in healthy donors. In the PCR, 60 Vbeta and 13 Jbeta primers were used. Sequencing used immunoSEQ multiplex PCR; TCRdb keeps in-frame clones, though not all of them. The repertoire table contains fewer than 50,000 clones. Source material: PBMCs. The origin of the receptors is a male donor in good health and CMV-seronegative.

The CDR3, as DNA: TGTGCCAGTACCGGGACTGGACAAGCCTACGAGCAGTACTTC. Amino acid sequence: CASTGTGQAYEQYF. V and J are TRBV19 and TRBJ2-7, with D tentatively TRBD2 (6 bases). Between the trimmed V and J ends, which lost 7 bases and 2 bases, there was a span of 15 bases. The CDR3 is 14 residues long. Germline values: CDR1 LNHDA, CDR2 SQIVND (reference sequence).

This chain links TRBV5-1 with TRBJ2-2; 8 bases are a match to TRBD1. CDR3 length equals 17 residues. Looked up from germline, CDR1 is SGHRS and CDR2 is YFSETQ. V gave up 0 bases and J gave up 1 base; unmatched junction bases: 5. The CDR3: CASSLGQGPLNTGELFF. The CDR3 coding sequence is TGCGCCAGCAGCTTGGGACAGGGGCCATTGAACACCGGGGAGCTGTTTTTT.

The rearrangement links TRBV6-6 to TRBJ1-2; D is perhaps TRBD1 (6 bases). The CDR3 has 15 amino acids. Trimming stripped 6 bases from V and 4 bases from J, with 18 bases between. Germline V CDR1 and CDR2: MNHNY, SVGAGI (reference sequence). In nucleotides, the CDR3 is TGTGCCAGCAGCCAGGGCGCAGGGGAGACCTATGGCTACACCTTC. It is translated as CASSQGAGETYGYTF.

The chain couples TRBV28 to TRBJ1-5; TRBD1 agrees at 7 bases. This CDR3 region has 15 residues. Trimming removed 6 bases from V and 9 bases from J; junction bases left unmatched: 14. Germline V gene data show CDR1 as MDHEN and CDR2 as SYDVKM. The CDR3 bases are TGTGCCAGCAGCCCCCCGCGGACAGGCGGCAGGCCCCAGCATTTT. The encoded protein is CASSPPRTGGRPQHF.

The genes are TRBV5-4 and TRBJ2-1; weak D call: TRBD1 (5 bases). Germline V lookup: CDR1 SGHNT, CDR2 YYREEE (reference sequence). This CDR3 is built from 15 residues. Trimming left V 3 bases short and J 5 bases short, with 15 bases between. The CDR3 sequence is CASSSDSYSDNEQFF. CDR3 in DNA: TGTGCCAGCAGCTCCGACAGCTATTCTGACAATGAGCAGTTCTTC.

This rearrangement joins TRBV7-2 to TRBJ2-7; TRBD2 matches 7 bases. The CDR3 consists of 14 residues. CDR1 is SGHTA and CDR2 is FQGNSA in the germline V gene. The V segment lost 3 bases and the J segment 6 bases; nucleotides outside the gene matches: 8. CDR3 protein: CASSFLREKGEQYF. CDR3 DNA: TGTGCCAGCAGCTTCTTGCGGGAGAAGGGCGAGCAGTACTTC.

V is TRBV12-5 and J is TRBJ1-5; 9 bases align to TRBD1. CDR3 length equals 15 residues. Germline values: CDR1 LGHNT, CDR2 FRNRAP. V trimming: 7 bases; J trimming: 2 bases; junction bases outside the gene matches: 6. CDR3 sequence reads: CASENRDRGNQPQHF. CDR3 nucleotides: TGTGCTAGTGAAAACCGGGACAGGGGCAATCAGCCCCAGCATTTT.

This chain joins TRBV5-1 and TRBJ2-5; perhaps TRBD1 as D (6 bases). Between the trimmed V and J ends, which lost 2 bases and 4 bases, there was a span of 15 bases. The CDR3 covers 15 residues. The V gene's germline CDR1 is SGHRS and CDR2 YFSETQ. The CDR3 is CASSLETGFAETQYF. In nucleotides, the CDR3 is TGCGCCAGCAGCTTAGAGACAGGATTTGCAGAGACCCAGTACTTC. Using reference TRBV5-1 and TRBJ2-5 for the parts outside the CDR3, the full variable domain is KAGVTQTPRYLIKTRGQQVTLSCSPISGHRSVSWYQQTPGQGLQFLFEYFSETQRNKGNFPGRFSGRQFSNSRSEMNVSTLELGDSALYLCASSLETGFAETQYFGPGTRLLVL.

V gene TRBV7-8 combines with J gene TRBJ2-7, with TRBD2 as a possible D gene (6 bases). Germline V lookup: CDR1 SGHVS, CDR2 FQNEAQ. The V and J ends lost 8 bases and 3 bases respectively, with 23 bases between them. This CDR3 has 16 amino acids. CDR3 loop: CASRPLGAEAGYEQYF. For the CDR3, the DNA is TGTGCCAGCCGACCTCTAGGGGCGGAAGCGGGCTACGAGCAGTACTTC.

V is TRBV6-5 and J is TRBJ2-7; 7 bases match TRBD1. The CDR3 covers 15 residues. The ends lost 5 bases at V and 0 bases at J; junction bases unmatched: 7. Germline V gene data show CDR1 as MNHEY and CDR2 as SVGAGI. CDR3: CASSRPGQDSYEQYF. The CDR3 region has the DNA TGTGCCAGCAGTCGCCCAGGACAGGACTCCTACGAGCAGTACTTC.

This chain connects TRBV5-1 to TRBJ2-7; TRBD2 matches at 8 bases. Germline trimming cut 4 bases from V and 9 bases from J; bases unmatched to any gene: 15. This CDR3 contains 15 residues. CDR1 is SGHRS and CDR2 is YFSETQ in the germline V gene. The CDR3 bases are TGCGCCAGCAGCACCGGGCTAGCGGGTCCCGCAGGGCAGTACTTC. Encoded protein: CASSTGLAGPAGQYF.

The chain links TRBV7-3 to TRBJ1-1; D gene unclear. The CDR3 extends over 13 amino acids. Germline V gives CDR1 SGHTA, CDR2 FQGTGA. Trimming removed 3 bases from V and 1 base from J, with 6 bases in between. CDR3 region: CASSFRGNTEAFF. DNA for the CDR3: TGTGCCAGCAGCTTCCGAGGGAACACTGAAGCTTTCTTT.

The chain links TRBV2 to TRBJ2-1, with 8 bases lining up with TRBD2. This CDR3 region has 14 residues. V trimming: 9 bases; J trimming: 9 bases; junction bases outside the gene matches: 13. Germline V gene lookup returns CDR1 SNHLY and CDR2 FYNNEI. CDR3 nucleotide sequence: TGTGCCAGTAGCGGGGTGAGGCAAGGAGGTGAGCAGTTCTTC. Its translation is CASSGVRQGGEQFF.

The J gene is TRBJ2-7, the V gene TRBV7-9, with 7 bases identical to TRBD1. This CDR3 comprises 13 residues. V was clipped by 2 bases and J by 6 bases; unmatched bases: 4. From germline, CDR1 is SEHNR and CDR2 FQNEAQ (reference sequence). The CDR3 loop is CASSLSDRAEQYF. CDR3 nucleotides: TGTGCCAGCAGCTTATCTGACAGGGCCGAGCAGTACTTC.

The chain combines TRBV7-2 with TRBJ2-7, with 9 bases lining up with TRBD2. V dropped 4 bases and J dropped 7; count of bases not matched to a gene: 11. CDR1 and CDR2 from the germline V gene are SGHTA and FQGNSA. The CDR3 has 15 residues. Here the CDR3 DNA reads TGTGCCAGCAGCTCACGGACTAGCGTAGAACGGGAGCAGTACTTC. Protein: CASSSRTSVEREQYF.

CDR3 protein: CASSSLGNTIYF. The CDR3 DNA sequence: TGTGCCAGCAGCTCGTTAGGAAACACCATATATTTT. The rearrangement links TRBV7-9 to TRBJ1-3; D is undetermined. This CDR3 region has 12 residues. Germline CDR1 reads SEHNR; CDR2 reads FQNEAQ (reference sequence). V was cut by 4 bases and J by 4 bases, with 5 bases left in between.

V gene TRBV6-1 combines with J gene TRBJ2-4, with TRBD1 matching over 7 bases. The germline gives CDR1 MNHNS, CDR2 SASEGT. This CDR3 has 14 amino acids. V was clipped by 3 bases and J by 5 bases; unmatched bases: 4. In DNA, the CDR3 is TGTGCCAGCAGTGAGCGACAGGGACAAAACATTCAGTACTTC. Amino acids: CASSERQGQNIQYF.

The chain carries TRBV7-2 and TRBJ2-1; TRBD2 is a possible D gene (6 bases). The length of the CDR3 is 18 residues. Trimming shortened V by 1 base and J by 0 bases, and 16 bases separated the two germline ends. The germline V gene encodes CDR1 SGHTA and CDR2 FQGNSA. CDR3 residues: CASSLVGTQTLSYNEQFF. The CDR3 nucleotides read TGTGCCAGCAGCTTAGTTGGGACTCAAACGCTCTCCTACAATGAGCAGTTCTTC.

This chain connects TRBV5-1 to TRBJ2-7, with 10 bases fitting TRBD1. The CDR3 loop spans 13 amino acids. CDR1 SGHRS and CDR2 YFSETQ come from the germline V gene. With V trimmed by 5 bases and J by 6 bases, 5 bases remained unmatched. The CDR3 sequence is CASRGQGCSEQYF. The CDR3 region has the DNA TGCGCCAGCAGGGGACAGGGGTGTTCCGAGCAGTACTTC.

The chain uses TRBV18 and TRBJ2-2; 12 bases match TRBD2. The CDR3 length is 16 residues. The germline V gene has CDR1 KGHSH and CDR2 LQKENI. J was trimmed by 7 bases and V by 1 base; bases with no gene match: 4. Written as DNA, the CDR3 is TGTGCCAGCTCACCACGGACTAGCGGGACTATCGGGGAGCTGTTTTTT. It yields the protein CASSPRTSGTIGELFF.

The chain links TRBV30 to TRBJ2-4; tentative D call: TRBD1 (5 bases). With 4 bases removed from V and 0 bases from J, the gap between germline ends came to 10 bases. Per germline, CDR1 GTSNPN and CDR2 SVGIG (reference sequence). This CDR3 spans 14 amino acids. The DNA for the CDR3 is TGTGCCTGGACAGGGAAACTAGCCAAAAACATTCAGTACTTC. This translates into CAWTGKLAKNIQYF.

The V and J genes are TRBV19 and TRBJ2-5; the match to TRBD2 covers 10 bases. V trimming: 7 bases; J trimming: 4 bases; junction bases outside the gene matches: 9. The CDR3 spans 15 residues. The germline CDR1 and CDR2 sequences are LNHDA and SQIVND (reference sequence). Written as DNA, the CDR3 is TGTGCCAGTACAACATCTAGCGGGGGCGGAGAGACCCAGTACTTC. This encodes CASTTSSGGGETQYF. The full variable domain, completed using reference TRBV19 and TRBJ2-5, is DGGITQSPKYLFRKEGQNVTLSCEQNLNHDAMYWYRQDPGQGLRLIYYSQIVNDFQKGDIAEGYSVSREKKESFPLTVTSAQKNPTAFYLCASTTSSGGGETQYFGPGTRLLVL.

The V gene is TRBV27, the J gene TRBJ1-6; no definite D call. The CDR3 has 14 residues. Trimming shortened V by 7 bases and J by 8 bases, and 15 bases separated the two germline ends. Germline CDR1 and CDR2: MNHEY and SMNVEV (reference sequence). The CDR3 region is CASTRAGWDSPLHF. The CDR3, as DNA: TGTGCCAGCACCCGAGCCGGGTGGGATTCACCCCTCCACTTT.

The chain is built from TRBV28 and TRBJ1-3; D is perhaps TRBD1 (5 bases). The CDR3 contains 15 residues. Trimming removed 1 base at V and 5 bases at J, with 12 bases between. The germline gives CDR1 MDHEN, CDR2 SYDVKM. CDR3 loop: CASSLSAQGRNTIYF. The DNA of the CDR3 is TGTGCCAGCAGTTTATCCGCGCAGGGTAGAAACACCATATATTTT.

The V and J genes are TRBV2 and TRBJ1-2, with a weak D call TRBD1 (5 bases). There are 12 residues in the CDR3. Trimming removed 8 bases from V and 6 bases from J, with 13 bases in between. Germline V gives CDR1 SNHLY, CDR2 FYNNEI. The CDR3 region has the DNA TGTGCCAGCCGGGGGGTAGGAGATGGCTACACCTTC. This sequence encodes CASRGVGDGYTF.